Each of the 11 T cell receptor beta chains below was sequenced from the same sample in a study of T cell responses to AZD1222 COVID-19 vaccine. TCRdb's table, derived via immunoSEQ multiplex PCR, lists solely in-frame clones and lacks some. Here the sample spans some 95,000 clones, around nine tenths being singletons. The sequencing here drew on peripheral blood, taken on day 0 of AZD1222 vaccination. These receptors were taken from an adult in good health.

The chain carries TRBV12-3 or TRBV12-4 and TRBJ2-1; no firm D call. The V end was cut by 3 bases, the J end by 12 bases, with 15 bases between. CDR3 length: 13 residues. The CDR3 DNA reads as TGTGCCAGCAGTTTTATGGCTGGCAATTGGCAGTTCTTC. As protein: CASSFMAGNWQFF.

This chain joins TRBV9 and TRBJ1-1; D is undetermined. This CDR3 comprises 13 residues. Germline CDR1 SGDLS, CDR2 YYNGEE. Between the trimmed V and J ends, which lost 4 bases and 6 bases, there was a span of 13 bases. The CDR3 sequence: CASSPRGSAEAFF. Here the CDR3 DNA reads TGTGCCAGCAGCCCCCGAGGGAGTGCTGAAGCTTTCTTT.

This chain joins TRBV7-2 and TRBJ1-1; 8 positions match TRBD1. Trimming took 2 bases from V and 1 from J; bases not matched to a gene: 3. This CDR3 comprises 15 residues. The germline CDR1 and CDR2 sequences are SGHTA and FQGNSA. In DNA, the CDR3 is TGTGCCAGCAGCTTACAGGGGGCGCCGAACACTGAAGCTTTCTTT. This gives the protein CASSLQGAPNTEAFF.

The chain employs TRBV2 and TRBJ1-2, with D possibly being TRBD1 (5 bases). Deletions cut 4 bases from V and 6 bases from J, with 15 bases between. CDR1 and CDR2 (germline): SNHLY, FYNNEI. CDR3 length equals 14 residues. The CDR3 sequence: CASSAQGFGNGYTF. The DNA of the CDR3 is TGTGCCAGCAGTGCCCAGGGATTCGGTAATGGCTACACCTTC.

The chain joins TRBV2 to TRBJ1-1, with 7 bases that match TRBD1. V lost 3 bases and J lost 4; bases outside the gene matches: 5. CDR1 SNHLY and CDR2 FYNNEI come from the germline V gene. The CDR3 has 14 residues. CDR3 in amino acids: CASSDGSGGTEAFF. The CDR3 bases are TGTGCCAGCAGTGACGGTTCAGGGGGCACTGAAGCTTTCTTT.

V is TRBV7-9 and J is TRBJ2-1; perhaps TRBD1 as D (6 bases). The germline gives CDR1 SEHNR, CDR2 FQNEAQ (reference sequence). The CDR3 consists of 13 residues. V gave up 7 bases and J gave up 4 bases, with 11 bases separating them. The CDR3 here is CASTQDSYNEQFF. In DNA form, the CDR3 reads TGTGCCAGCACCCAGGACAGTTACAATGAGCAGTTCTTC.

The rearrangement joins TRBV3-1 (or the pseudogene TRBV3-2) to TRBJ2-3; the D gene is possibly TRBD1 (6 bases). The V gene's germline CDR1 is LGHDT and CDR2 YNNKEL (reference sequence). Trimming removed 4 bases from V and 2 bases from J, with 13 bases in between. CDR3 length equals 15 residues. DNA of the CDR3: TGTGCCAGCAGCCGTTGGACAGACCTCACAGATACGCAGTATTTT. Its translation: CASSRWTDLTDTQYF.

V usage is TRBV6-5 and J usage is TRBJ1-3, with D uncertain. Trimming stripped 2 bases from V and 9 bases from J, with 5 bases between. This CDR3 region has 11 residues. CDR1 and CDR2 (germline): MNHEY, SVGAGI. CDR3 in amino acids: CASSYAGTIYF. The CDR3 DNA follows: TGTGCCAGCAGTTACGCCGGCACCATATATTTT.

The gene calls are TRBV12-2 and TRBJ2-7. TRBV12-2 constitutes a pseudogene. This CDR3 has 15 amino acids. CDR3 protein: CASRLGVESSYEQYF. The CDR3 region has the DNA TGTGCAAGTCGCTTAGGGGTTGAGAGCTCCTACGAGCAGTACTTC.

This chain's CDR3 is CASSIRGQGWGYTF. The CDR3 bases are TGTGCCAGTAGTATCCGGGGACAGGGTTGGGGCTACACCTTC. The rearrangement links TRBV19 to TRBJ1-2, with TRBD1 identical over 9 bases. V trimming: 3 bases; J trimming: 8 bases; junction bases outside the gene matches: 7. The CDR3 is 14 residues long. From germline, CDR1 is LNHDA and CDR2 SQIVND (reference sequence).

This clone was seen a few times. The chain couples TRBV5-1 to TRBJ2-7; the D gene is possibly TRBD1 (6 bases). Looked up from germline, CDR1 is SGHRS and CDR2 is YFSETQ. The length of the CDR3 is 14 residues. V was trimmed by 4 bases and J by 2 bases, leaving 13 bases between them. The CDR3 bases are TGCGCCAGCAGCGATCGAGGGGGTGCCTACGAGCAGTACTTC. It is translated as CASSDRGGAYEQYF. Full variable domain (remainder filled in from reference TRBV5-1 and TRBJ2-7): KAGVTQTPRYLIKTRGQQVTLSCSPISGHRSVSWYQQTPGQGLQFLFEYFSETQRNKGNFPGRFSGRQFSNSRSEMNVSTLELGDSALYLCASSDRGGAYEQYFGPGTRLTVT.